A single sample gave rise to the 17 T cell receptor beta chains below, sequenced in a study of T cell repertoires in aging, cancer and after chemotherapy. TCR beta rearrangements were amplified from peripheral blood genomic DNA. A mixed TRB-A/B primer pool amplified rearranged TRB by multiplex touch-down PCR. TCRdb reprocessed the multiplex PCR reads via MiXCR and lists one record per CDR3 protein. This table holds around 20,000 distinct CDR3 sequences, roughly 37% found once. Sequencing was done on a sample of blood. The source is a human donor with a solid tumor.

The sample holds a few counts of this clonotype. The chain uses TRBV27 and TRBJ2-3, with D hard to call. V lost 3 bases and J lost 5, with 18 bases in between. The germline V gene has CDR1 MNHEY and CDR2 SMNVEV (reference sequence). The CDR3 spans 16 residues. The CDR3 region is CASSLIRRPILDTQYF. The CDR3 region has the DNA TGTGCCAGCAGTTTGATCAGGCGCCCGATTTTAGATACGCAGTATTTT.

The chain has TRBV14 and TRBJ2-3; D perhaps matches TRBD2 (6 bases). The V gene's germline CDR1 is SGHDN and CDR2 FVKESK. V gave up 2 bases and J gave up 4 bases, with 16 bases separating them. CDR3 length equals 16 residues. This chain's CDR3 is CASSQRIGGGPDTQYF. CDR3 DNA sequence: TGTGCCAGCAGCCAACGTATCGGGGGAGGCCCAGATACGCAGTATTTT.

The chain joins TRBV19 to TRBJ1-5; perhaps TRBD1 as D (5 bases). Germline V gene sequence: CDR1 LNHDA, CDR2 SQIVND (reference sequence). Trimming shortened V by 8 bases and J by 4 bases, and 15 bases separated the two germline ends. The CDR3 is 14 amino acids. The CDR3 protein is CASETTGLNQPQHF. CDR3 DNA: TGTGCCAGTGAGACTACAGGATTGAATCAGCCCCAGCATTTT.

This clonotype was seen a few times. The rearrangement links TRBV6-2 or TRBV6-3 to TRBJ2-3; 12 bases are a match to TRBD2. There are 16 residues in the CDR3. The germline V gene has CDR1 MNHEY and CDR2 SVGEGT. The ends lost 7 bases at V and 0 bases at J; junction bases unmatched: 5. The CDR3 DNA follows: TGTGCCAGCACCGACGGACTAGCGGGAAGCACAGATACGCAGTATTTT. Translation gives CASTDGLAGSTDTQYF.

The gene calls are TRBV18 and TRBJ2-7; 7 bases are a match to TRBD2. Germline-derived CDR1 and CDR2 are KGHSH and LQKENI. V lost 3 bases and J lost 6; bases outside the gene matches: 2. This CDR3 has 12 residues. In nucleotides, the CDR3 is TGTGCCAGCTCACCGGGGGGGACCGAGCAGTACTTC. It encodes CASSPGGTEQYF.

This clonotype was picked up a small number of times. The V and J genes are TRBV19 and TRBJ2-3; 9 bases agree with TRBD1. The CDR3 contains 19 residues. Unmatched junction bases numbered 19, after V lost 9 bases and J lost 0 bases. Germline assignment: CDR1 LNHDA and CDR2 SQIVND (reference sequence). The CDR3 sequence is CASETGDRVYRSSTDTQYF. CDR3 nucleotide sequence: TGTGCCAGCGAGACGGGGGACAGGGTCTACAGATCTAGCACAGATACGCAGTATTTT.

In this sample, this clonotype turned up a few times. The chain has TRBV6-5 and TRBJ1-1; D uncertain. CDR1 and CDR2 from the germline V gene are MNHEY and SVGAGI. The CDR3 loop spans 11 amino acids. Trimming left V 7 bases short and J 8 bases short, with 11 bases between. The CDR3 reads CASNMGLEAFF. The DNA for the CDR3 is TGTGCCAGCAACATGGGCCTAGAAGCTTTCTTT.

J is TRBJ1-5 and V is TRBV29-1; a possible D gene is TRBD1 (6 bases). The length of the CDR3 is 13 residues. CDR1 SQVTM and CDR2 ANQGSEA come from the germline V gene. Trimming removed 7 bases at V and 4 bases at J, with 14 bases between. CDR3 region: CSAGGAGNQPQHF. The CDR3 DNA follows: TGCAGCGCCGGGGGGGCTGGGAATCAGCCCCAGCATTTT.

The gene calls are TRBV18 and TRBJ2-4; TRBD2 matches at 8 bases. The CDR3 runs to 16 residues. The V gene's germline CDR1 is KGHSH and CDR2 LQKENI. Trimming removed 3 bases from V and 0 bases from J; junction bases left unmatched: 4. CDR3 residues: CASSPGLAGAKNIQYF. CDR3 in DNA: TGTGCCAGCTCACCGGGGCTAGCGGGAGCCAAAAACATTCAGTACTTC.

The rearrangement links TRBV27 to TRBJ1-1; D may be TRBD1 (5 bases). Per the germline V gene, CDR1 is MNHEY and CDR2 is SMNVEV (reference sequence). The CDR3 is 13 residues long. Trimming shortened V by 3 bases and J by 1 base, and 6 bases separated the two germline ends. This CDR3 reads CASSFGQNTEAFF. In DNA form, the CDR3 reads TGTGCCAGCAGTTTCGGACAGAACACTGAAGCTTTCTTT.

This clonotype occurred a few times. The chain's CDR3 is CASSYGWSSYNSPLHF. The CDR3 DNA follows: TGTGCCAGCAGTTACGGGTGGAGCTCCTATAATTCACCCCTCCACTTT. The chain carries TRBV6-5 and TRBJ1-6; D gene ambiguous. This CDR3 is 16 amino acids long. Looked up from germline, CDR1 is MNHEY and CDR2 is SVGAGI. V lost 2 bases and J lost 0, with 8 bases in between.

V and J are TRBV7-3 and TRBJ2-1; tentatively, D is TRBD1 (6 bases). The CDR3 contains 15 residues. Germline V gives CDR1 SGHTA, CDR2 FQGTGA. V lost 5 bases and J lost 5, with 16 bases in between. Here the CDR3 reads CASSQGGQTNNEQFF. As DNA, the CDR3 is TGTGCCAGCAGCCAAGGCGGACAGACCAACAATGAGCAGTTCTTC.

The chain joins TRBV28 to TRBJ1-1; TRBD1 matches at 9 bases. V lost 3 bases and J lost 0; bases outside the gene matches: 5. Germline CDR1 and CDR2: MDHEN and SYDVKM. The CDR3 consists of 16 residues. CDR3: CASSLGGQGLNTEAFF. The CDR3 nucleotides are TGTGCCAGCAGTTTGGGGGGACAGGGATTGAACACTGAAGCTTTCTTT.

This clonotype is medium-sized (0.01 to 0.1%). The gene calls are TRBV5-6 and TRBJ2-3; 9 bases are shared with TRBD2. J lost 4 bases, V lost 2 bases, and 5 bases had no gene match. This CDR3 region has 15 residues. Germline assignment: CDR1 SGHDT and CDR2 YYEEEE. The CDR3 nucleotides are TGTGCCAGCAGCTTAGCGGGAGGCGGCCCAGATACGCAGTATTTT. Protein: CASSLAGGGPDTQYF. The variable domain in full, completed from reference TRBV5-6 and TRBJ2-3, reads DAGVTQSPTHLIKTRGQQVTLRCSPKSGHDTVSWYQQALGQGPQFIFQYYEEEERQRGNFPDRFSGHQFPNYSSELNVNALLLGDSALYLCASSLAGGGPDTQYFGPGTRLTVL.

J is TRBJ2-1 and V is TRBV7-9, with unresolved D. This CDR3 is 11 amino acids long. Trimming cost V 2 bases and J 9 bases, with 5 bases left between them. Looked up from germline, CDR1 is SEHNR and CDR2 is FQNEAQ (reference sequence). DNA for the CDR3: TGTGCCAGCAGCTTATCACCTGAGCAGTTCTTC. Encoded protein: CASSLSPEQFF. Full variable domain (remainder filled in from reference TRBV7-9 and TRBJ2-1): DTGVSQNPRHKITKRGQNVTFRCDPISEHNRLYWYRQTLGQGPEFLTYFQNEAQLEKSRLLSDRFSAERPKGSFSTLEIQRTEQGDSAMYLCASSLSPEQFFGPGTRLTVL.

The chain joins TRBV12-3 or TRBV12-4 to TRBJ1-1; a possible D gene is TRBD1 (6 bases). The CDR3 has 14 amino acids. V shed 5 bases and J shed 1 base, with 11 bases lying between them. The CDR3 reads CASSRDNSNTEAFF. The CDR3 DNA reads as TGTGCCAGCAGTCGGGACAATTCGAACACTGAAGCTTTCTTT.

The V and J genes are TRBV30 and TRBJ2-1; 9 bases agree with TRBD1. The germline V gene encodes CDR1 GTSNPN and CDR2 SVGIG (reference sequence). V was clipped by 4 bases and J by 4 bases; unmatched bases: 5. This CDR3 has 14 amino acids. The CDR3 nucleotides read TGTGCCTGGATCGACAGGGGGATATACAATGAGCAGTTCTTC. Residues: CAWIDRGIYNEQFF.